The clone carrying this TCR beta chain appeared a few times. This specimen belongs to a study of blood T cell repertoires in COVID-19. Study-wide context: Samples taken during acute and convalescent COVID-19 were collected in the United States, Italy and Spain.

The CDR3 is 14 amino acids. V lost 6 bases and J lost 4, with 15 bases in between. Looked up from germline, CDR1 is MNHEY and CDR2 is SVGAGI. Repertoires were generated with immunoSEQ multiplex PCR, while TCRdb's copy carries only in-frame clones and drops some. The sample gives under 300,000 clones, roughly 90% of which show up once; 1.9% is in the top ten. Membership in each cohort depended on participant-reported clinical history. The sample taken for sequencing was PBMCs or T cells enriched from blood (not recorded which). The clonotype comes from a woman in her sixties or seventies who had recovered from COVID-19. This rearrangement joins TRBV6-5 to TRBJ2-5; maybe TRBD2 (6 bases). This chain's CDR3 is CASSQTGTSETQYF. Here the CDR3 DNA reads TGTGCCAGCAGCCAAACCGGGACTTCAGAGACCCAGTACTTC.